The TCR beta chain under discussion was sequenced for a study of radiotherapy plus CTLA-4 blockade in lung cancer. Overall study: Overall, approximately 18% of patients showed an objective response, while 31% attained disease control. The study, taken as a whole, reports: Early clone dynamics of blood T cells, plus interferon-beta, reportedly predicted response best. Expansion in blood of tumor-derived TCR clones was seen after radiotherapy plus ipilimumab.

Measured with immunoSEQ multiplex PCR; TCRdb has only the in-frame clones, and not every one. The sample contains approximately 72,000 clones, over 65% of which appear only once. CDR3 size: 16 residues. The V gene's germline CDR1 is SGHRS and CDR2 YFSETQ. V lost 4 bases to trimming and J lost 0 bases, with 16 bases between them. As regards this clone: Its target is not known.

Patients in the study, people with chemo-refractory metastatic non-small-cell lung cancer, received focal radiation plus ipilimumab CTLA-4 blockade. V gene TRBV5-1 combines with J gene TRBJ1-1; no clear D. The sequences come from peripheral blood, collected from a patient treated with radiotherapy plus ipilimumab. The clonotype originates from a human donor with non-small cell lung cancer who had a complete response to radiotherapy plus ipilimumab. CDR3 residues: CASSLRPLTLNTEAFF. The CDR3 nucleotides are TGCGCCAGCAGCCTCAGACCCCTTACCCTGAACACTGAAGCTTTCTTT.